This T cell receptor beta chain was observed in a study of T cell responses to AZD1222 COVID-19 vaccine. Method: immunoSEQ multiplex PCR; TCRdb's copy keeps in-frame clones and lacks some. This sample has about 85,000 clones; 88% occur once, and the top ten carry approximately 6.3%. Trimming left V 1 base short and J 3 bases short, with 13 bases between. CDR1 and CDR2 from the germline V gene are SGHVS and FQNEAQ. This CDR3 contains 16 residues. The sample was peripheral blood, taken on day 0 of AZD1222 vaccination. The V call is TRBV7-8, the J call TRBJ2-1; D is perhaps TRBD2 (7 bases). The source of this sequence is an adult in good health. The CDR3 DNA follows: TGTGCCAGCAGCTTAGTAGGGGGGGGAGGCTACAATGAGCAGTTCTTC. This sequence encodes CASSLVGGGGYNEQFF.